Listed here are 31 T cell receptor beta chains from one sample, sequenced in a study of shared clonotypes between healthy human individuals. Some clones are missing from TCRdb's copy, which holds only in-frame ones; the method was immunoSEQ multiplex PCR. The data hold 450,000 to 500,000 clones, with 70% to 80% observed a single time. The source material was PBMCs. The origin of the receptors is a woman in her forties in good health. Some clones in this sample may be carry-over from other donors' samples.

The table lists this clone with a few counts. The V call is TRBV14, the J call TRBJ2-1; a weak D match, TRBD1 (5 bases). Trimming took 0 bases from V and 10 from J, leaving 16 bases between them. Looked up from germline, CDR1 is SGHDN and CDR2 is FVKESK. The CDR3 has 15 residues. Here the CDR3 reads CASSQDRTPRGEQFF. Here the CDR3 DNA reads TGTGCCAGCAGCCAAGATAGGACCCCAAGGGGAGAGCAGTTCTTC.

The rearrangement uses TRBV18 and TRBJ2-2; D might be TRBD2 (6 bases). The CDR3 is made up of 16 amino acids. Trimming pared 0 bases from V and 4 bases from J, leaving 12 bases between. The germline V gene has CDR1 KGHSH and CDR2 LQKENI. The CDR3 spells CASSPPSYGGTGELFF. The CDR3 DNA follows: TGTGCCAGCTCACCACCGAGTTACGGGGGCACCGGGGAGCTGTTTTTT.

The genes are TRBV5-6 and TRBJ1-3; maybe TRBD1 (6 bases). CDR3 length equals 14 residues. V lost 4 bases to trimming and J lost 0 bases, with 8 bases between them. From germline, CDR1 is SGHDT and CDR2 YYEEEE. In nucleotides, the CDR3 is TGTGCCAGCAGCGACAGGAGCTCTGGAAACACCATATATTTT. This translates into CASSDRSSGNTIYF.

This clone occurred a few times. V gene TRBV27 combines with J gene TRBJ2-7; 10 nucleotides match TRBD2. CDR3 length equals 17 residues. CDR1 is MNHEY and CDR2 is SMNVEV in the germline V gene (reference sequence). The V segment lost 3 bases and the J segment 6 bases; nucleotides outside the gene matches: 14. The CDR3 is CASSFTPLAGGFPEQYF. In nucleotides, the CDR3 is TGTGCCAGCAGTTTCACCCCGTTAGCGGGAGGATTCCCCGAGCAGTACTTC.

This clone was observed a few times. The chain combines TRBV10-3 with TRBJ1-2; no clear D gene. Germline loops: CDR1 ENHRY, CDR2 SYGVKD. V lost 2 bases and J lost 4, with 8 bases in between. The CDR3 consists of 13 residues. Here the CDR3 DNA reads TGTGCCATCAGTGAGGGGGTTGCCTATGGCTACACCTTC. Its translation: CAISEGVAYGYTF.

This clone was seen a few times. The rearrangement uses TRBV27 and TRBJ2-7; either TRBD1 or TRBD2 may supply D (5 bases each). Germline V gene data show CDR1 as MNHEY and CDR2 as SMNVEV (reference sequence). This CDR3 is built from 15 residues. V lost 6 bases and J 2 bases, leaving 17 bases between the germline ends. The CDR3 bases are TGTGCCAGCAGCACTACCGGGACCCACCCCTACGAGCAGTACTTC. Amino acids: CASSTTGTHPYEQYF.

V is TRBV4-2 and J is TRBJ2-7; the D is unclear. The V end lost 2 bases, the J end lost 6 bases, and 17 bases lay between the germline ends. The CDR3 covers 15 residues. Germline assignment: CDR1 LGHNA and CDR2 YNFKEQ. CDR3 coding DNA: TGTGCCAGCAGCCAAAGCGTGACGGACCAAGCCGAGCAGTACTTC. Translating gives CASSQSVTDQAEQYF.

This clone was seen once. This rearrangement joins TRBV5-6 to TRBJ2-7; D is unclear. Germline lookup yields CDR1 SGHDT and CDR2 YYEEEE. Trimming cost V 2 bases and J 3 bases, with 12 bases left between them. CDR3 length equals 14 residues. The CDR3 protein is CASSFGQPYYEQYF. The CDR3 nucleotides are TGTGCCAGCAGCTTTGGTCAACCTTACTACGAGCAGTACTTC.

The rearrangement joins TRBV2 to TRBJ1-1, with D possibly matching TRBD1 (5 bases). The CDR3 has 14 amino acids. Deletions cut 7 bases from V and 4 bases from J, with 16 bases between. Germline V lookup: CDR1 SNHLY, CDR2 FYNNEI. CDR3 nucleotide sequence: TGTGCCAGCACCCCGTATGGGGGAGTCACTGAAGCTTTCTTT. Translated: CASTPYGGVTEAFF. The entire variable domain, with the rest obtained from reference TRBV2 and TRBJ1-1, is as follows: EPEVTQTPSHQVTQMGQEVILRCVPISNHLYFYWYRQILGQKVEFLVSFYNNEISEKSEIFDDQFSVERPDGSNFTLKIRSTKLEDSAMYFCASTPYGGVTEAFFGQGTRLTVV.

The chain carries TRBV28 and TRBJ2-7; 11 bases map to TRBD2. This CDR3 is 15 amino acids long. Trimming at V came to 8 bases and at J to 5 bases, leaving 11 bases not matched to a gene. The germline V gene encodes CDR1 MDHEN and CDR2 SYDVKM. The CDR3 DNA reads as TGTGCCAGCGCCCCTACTAGCGGGAGTTTCCACGAGCAGTACTTC. Encoded protein: CASAPTSGSFHEQYF.

V and J are TRBV2 and TRBJ2-3, with unresolved D. Germline loops: CDR1 SNHLY, CDR2 FYNNEI. This CDR3 region has 13 residues. The V gene lost 1 base and the J gene lost 3 bases, with 5 bases spanning the gap. CDR3 sequence reads: CASSEEITDTQYF. CDR3 coding DNA: TGTGCCAGCAGTGAAGAAATAACAGATACGCAGTATTTT.

In its sample, this clone was seen a few times. The chain couples TRBV6-4 to TRBJ2-1; 11 nucleotides match TRBD2. From germline, CDR1 is MRHNA and CDR2 SNTAGT. V lost 5 bases, J lost 5 bases, and 5 bases stayed unmatched. CDR3 length: 15 residues. The CDR3 protein is CASSLLAGGNNEQFF. The CDR3 DNA reads as TGTGCCAGCAGTCTTCTAGCGGGAGGTAACAATGAGCAGTTCTTC.

The V gene is TRBV11-3, the J gene TRBJ2-5; D possibly corresponds to TRBD2 (6 bases). Gene TRBJ2-7 matches the end of the DNA better, so the J call may be wrong. There are 12 residues in the CDR3. The germline V gene has CDR1 SGHNT and CDR2 YENEEA. The CDR3 sequence: CASSGVEHEQYF. The CDR3 nucleotides read TGTGCCAGCTCGGGGGTCGAACACGAGCAGTACTTC.

Notes on this clone: The likely explanation is a read error, given a far larger clone one base away. The chain recombines TRBV11-2 with TRBJ2-1; 12 nucleotides line up with TRBD2. Looked up from germline, CDR1 is SGHAT and CDR2 is FQNNGV. The CDR3 is made up of 15 amino acids. The trim removed 5 bases at V and 7 bases at J, leaving 6 bases unmatched. The CDR3 bases are TGTGCCAGCAGCCCTCGTACTAGCGGGAGGAATGAGCAGTTCTTC. The encoded protein is CASSPRTSGRNEQFF.

The chain carries TRBV14 and TRBJ1-2; 7 nucleotides line up with TRBD1. Losses at the gene ends were 3 bases for V and 3 bases for J; bases not matched to a gene: 4. The CDR3 covers 14 residues. Germline V CDR1 and CDR2: SGHDN, FVKESK. For the CDR3, the DNA is TGTGCCAGCAGCCATACGACAGGGCACTATGGCTACACCTTC. This encodes CASSHTTGHYGYTF.

The V and J genes are TRBV10-1 and TRBJ2-3, with D possibly matching TRBD1 (6 bases). The CDR3 is 13 residues long. From germline, CDR1 is WNHNN and CDR2 SYGVQD (reference sequence). V lost 5 bases and J 3 bases, leaving 9 bases between the germline ends. CDR3 coding DNA: TGCGCCAGCAGTTTTCAGGGGACAGATACGCAGTATTTT. Translated: CASSFQGTDTQYF.

The CDR3 DNA sequence: TGTGCCTGGAGGCATCCAGCGGGATATTACGAGCAGTACTTC. It translates to CAWRHPAGYYEQYF. The chain employs TRBV30 and TRBJ2-5, with 7 bases matching TRBD2. The end of the DNA aligns better with TRBJ2-7, so the J call may be wrong. CDR3 size: 14 residues. Germline CDR1 and CDR2: GTSNPN and SVGIG (reference sequence).

For this clone: A read error is possible here, since a much larger clone lies one base away. The J gene is TRBJ2-2, the V gene TRBV7-3; no firm D call. The V gene's germline CDR1 is SGHTA and CDR2 FQGTGA. The length of the CDR3 is 14 residues. This CDR3 is CACSLPRHTGELFF. The CDR3 DNA sequence: TGTGCCTGCAGCTTACCTAGGCACACCGGGGAGCTGTTTTTT.

The rearrangement links TRBV5-4 to TRBJ2-1; TRBD2 is a possible D gene (5 bases). The germline CDR1 and CDR2 sequences are SGHNT and YYREEE (reference sequence). This CDR3 spans 16 amino acids. V dropped 6 bases and J dropped 6 bases, with 22 bases sitting between them. The CDR3 is CASTGWKAGSSNEQFF. In DNA form, the CDR3 reads TGTGCCAGCACCGGTTGGAAGGCGGGCAGCTCCAATGAGCAGTTCTTC.

The CDR3 loop is CASSLGKGGFGTDTQYF. The CDR3 DNA follows: TGTGCCAGCAGCTTAGGGAAAGGGGGCTTCGGCACAGATACGCAGTATTTT. This chain connects TRBV7-9 to TRBJ2-3; 7 positions match TRBD1. The CDR3 is 17 amino acids. Germline CDR1 SEHNR, CDR2 FQNEAQ (reference sequence). J gave up 1 base and V 1 base, and 8 bases lay outside the gene matches.

A single count supports this clone. This chain uses TRBV28 with TRBJ2-1; 15 nucleotides match TRBD2. J gave up 9 bases and V 0 bases, and 0 bases lay outside the gene matches. Looked up from germline, CDR1 is MDHEN and CDR2 is SYDVKM. This CDR3 is built from 15 residues. In DNA form, the CDR3 reads TGTGCCAGCAGTTTATGGGGACTAGCGGGAGGTGAGCAGTTCTTC. Its protein product is CASSLWGLAGGEQFF.

The V call is TRBV6-1, the J call TRBJ1-2; 7 positions match TRBD1. Trimming took 3 bases from V and 4 from J; bases not matched to a gene: 8. The CDR3 loop spans 15 amino acids. Germline CDR1 is MNHNS and CDR2 is SASEGT. CDR3 bases: TGTGCCAGCAGTGAGAGACAGGGAGGAACCTATGGCTACACCTTC. Translated: CASSERQGGTYGYTF.

The rearrangement links TRBV18 to TRBJ1-2, with TRBD1 identical over 7 bases. From germline, CDR1 is KGHSH and CDR2 LQKENI. The CDR3 has 14 amino acids. Germline trimming cut 3 bases from V and 3 bases from J; bases unmatched to any gene: 4. The DNA for the CDR3 is TGTGCCAGCTCACCCGGACAGGACTACTATGGCTACACCTTC. Translation: CASSPGQDYYGYTF.

The chain uses TRBV18 and TRBJ1-4, with no clear D. The CDR3 has 14 amino acids. Germline CDR1 is KGHSH and CDR2 is LQKENI. Between the trimmed V and J ends, which lost 1 base and 5 bases, there was a span of 8 bases. This CDR3 is CASSPHSGNEKLFF. The DNA for the CDR3 is TGTGCCAGCTCACCACATTCGGGAAATGAAAAACTGTTTTTT.

The chain couples TRBV19 to TRBJ1-1; D unresolved. CDR1 and CDR2 (germline): LNHDA, SQIVND (reference sequence). This CDR3 has 15 amino acids. Between the trimmed V and J ends, which lost 1 base and 5 bases, there was a span of 14 bases. CDR3 nucleotides: TGTGCCAGTAGTATAGTGCAGACCCCTGGGACTGAAGCTTTCTTT. Protein product: CASSIVQTPGTEAFF. Using reference TRBV19 and TRBJ1-1 for the parts outside the CDR3, the full variable domain is DGGITQSPKYLFRKEGQNVTLSCEQNLNHDAMYWYRQDPGQGLRLIYYSQIVNDFQKGDIAEGYSVSREKKESFPLTVTSAQKNPTAFYLCASSIVQTPGTEAFFGQGTRLTVV.

The chain employs TRBV19 and TRBJ1-1; 7 bases map to TRBD1. From germline, CDR1 is LNHDA and CDR2 SQIVND (reference sequence). The CDR3 length is 12 residues. V trimming: 7 bases; J trimming: 4 bases; junction bases outside the gene matches: 3. CDR3: CASNDRATEAFF. Written as DNA, the CDR3 is TGTGCCAGTAACGACAGGGCCACTGAAGCTTTCTTT.

This clone was recorded a few times. The chain recombines TRBV14 with TRBJ2-3, with 8 positions matching TRBD1. This CDR3 has 15 amino acids. Per germline, CDR1 SGHDN and CDR2 FVKESK. J was trimmed by 4 bases and V by 5 bases; bases with no gene match: 8. The CDR3 DNA is TGTGCCAGCAGCAAGGACAGGGTAGGGTCAGATACGCAGTATTTT. This translates into CASSKDRVGSDTQYF.

As to this clone: Being one base from a much bigger clone, this may be a read error. This chain uses TRBV7-8 with TRBJ1-5, with a possible D match to TRBD1 (5 bases). The CDR3 totals 14 residues. Trimming left V 1 base short and J 1 base short, with 5 bases between. The V gene's germline CDR1 is SGHVS and CDR2 FQNEAQ. The CDR3 DNA follows: TGTGCCAGCAGCTTAGGGGACAGCAATCAGCCCCAGCATTTT. Its translation: CASSLGDSNQPQHF.

The V call is TRBV19, the J call TRBJ2-3; 13 nucleotides match TRBD2. With V trimmed by 11 bases and J by 0 bases, 14 bases remained unmatched. CDR1 is LNHDA, CDR2 SQIVND, per germline (reference sequence). The CDR3 has 18 amino acids. CDR3 DNA: TGTGCCGTCTCGAGACTAGCGGGGGGACGAACTAGCACAGATACGCAGTATTTT. Protein sequence: CAVSRLAGGRTSTDTQYF.

Of note for this clone: This probably arose from a read error, given a far larger clone one base away. The chain recombines TRBV30 with TRBJ1-4; D uncertain. CDR1 GTSNPN and CDR2 SVGIG come from the germline V gene (reference sequence). There are 13 residues in the CDR3. With 4 bases removed from V and 8 bases from J, the gap between germline ends came to 14 bases. The CDR3 coding sequence is TGTGCCTGGAATGTAAACAGCAACGAAAAACTGTTTTTT. This encodes CAWNVNSNEKLFF.

This clone was seen a few times. V usage is TRBV25-1 and J usage is TRBJ1-1; possibly TRBD1 for D (6 bases). CDR1 MGHDK and CDR2 SYGVNS come from the germline V gene. Trimming shortened V by 10 bases and J by 3 bases, and 18 bases separated the two germline ends. This CDR3 spans 14 amino acids. The CDR3 coding sequence is TGTGCCATCTCAGTGCATAGGGGGGACACTGAAGCTTTCTTT. Its protein is CAISVHRGDTEAFF. Supplemented by reference TRBV25-1 and TRBJ1-1, the full variable domain reads EADIYQTPRYLVIGTGKKITLECSQTMGHDKMYWYQQDPGMELHLIHYSYGVNSTEKGDLSSESTVSRIRTEHFPLTLESARPSHTSQYLCAISVHRGDTEAFFGQGTRLTVV.